The 22 T cell receptor beta chains listed next were all sequenced from one sample in a study of shared clonotypes between healthy human individuals. Clones were sequenced by immunoSEQ multiplex PCR, and TCRdb holds only the in-frame ones, with some missing. The sample holds 400,000 to 500,000 clones, roughly 85% seen once. Specimen: PBMCs. These receptors originate from a woman between 40 and 55 years old in good health. Some clones in this sample may be carry-over from other donors' samples.

This clone was observed a handful of times. V is TRBV5-1 and J is TRBJ2-7; tentative D call: TRBD1 (7 bases). V gave up 4 bases and J gave up 3 bases, with 17 bases separating them. Per germline, CDR1 SGHRS and CDR2 YFSETQ. The CDR3 contains 15 residues. DNA for the CDR3: TGCGCCAGCAGCCTTACCAGGGGGGTAGTCTACGAGCAGTACTTC. Translating it yields CASSLTRGVVYEQYF. The full variable domain, with the rest looked up from reference TRBV5-1 and TRBJ2-7, is KAGVTQTPRYLIKTRGQQVTLSCSPISGHRSVSWYQQTPGQGLQFLFEYFSETQRNKGNFPGRFSGRQFSNSRSEMNVSTLELGDSALYLCASSLTRGVVYEQYFGPGTRLTVT.

The chain is built from TRBV19 and TRBJ2-3; D is uncertain. V was shortened by 5 bases and J by 4 bases, with 13 bases between the two germline ends. Germline lookup yields CDR1 LNHDA and CDR2 SQIVND (reference sequence). The CDR3 loop spans 14 amino acids. The CDR3, as DNA: TGTGCCAGTAGTGAACATTTTGATTCAGATACGCAGTATTTT. It encodes CASSEHFDSDTQYF.

The sample holds a few counts of this clone. The CDR3 DNA follows: TGTGCCAGCAGCTTCACCGGGACAGATCAGCCCCAGCATTTT. Amino acids: CASSFTGTDQPQHF. This sequence joins TRBV7-9 and TRBJ1-5; TRBD1 aligns across 7 bases. From germline, CDR1 is SEHNR and CDR2 FQNEAQ (reference sequence). V lost 3 bases to trimming and J lost 5 bases; unmatched junction nucleotides: 4. The CDR3 is 14 residues long.

This chain connects TRBV5-4 to TRBJ1-2, with 9 bases identical to TRBD1. Germline CDR1 and CDR2: SGHNT and YYREEE (reference sequence). The junction had 5 bases not matched to a gene; V was cut back by 4 bases and J by 4 bases. The CDR3 extends over 14 amino acids. CDR3 loop: CASSRDRGAYGYTF. CDR3 DNA sequence: TGTGCCAGCAGCCGTGACAGGGGGGCCTATGGCTACACCTTC. The whole variable domain, remainder taken from reference TRBV5-4 and TRBJ1-2, is ETGVTQSPTHLIKTRGQQVTLRCSSQSGHNTVSWYQQALGQGPQFIFQYYREEENGRGNFPPRFSGLQFPNYSSELNVNALELDDSALYLCASSRDRGAYGYTFGSGTRLTVV.

The chain links TRBV18 to TRBJ2-7, with 9 bases that match TRBD1. Germline assignment: CDR1 KGHSH and CDR2 LQKENI. CDR3 length: 16 amino acids. The V gene end was trimmed by 2 bases and the J gene end by 7 bases; junction bases not matched to a gene: 12. CDR3 coding DNA: TGTGCCAGCTCACCATTTGCGGGACAGGGTTTTGTTGAGCAGTACTTC. It encodes CASSPFAGQGFVEQYF.

This clone has more than one count but fewer than ten. This chain connects TRBV6-5 to TRBJ1-1; D might be TRBD1 (5 bases). V lost 5 bases and J lost 1, with 8 bases in between. Germline CDR1 MNHEY, CDR2 SVGAGI. The CDR3 is 13 residues long. The CDR3 DNA sequence: TGTGCCAGCAGTAGAGGGGCGAACACTGAAGCTTTCTTT. This sequence encodes CASSRGANTEAFF.

The chain uses TRBV7-8 and TRBJ2-3; weak D call: TRBD2 (5 bases). Germline lookup yields CDR1 SGHVS and CDR2 FQNEAQ. The CDR3 is made up of 14 amino acids. The V end lost 0 bases, the J end lost 1 base, and 5 bases lay between the germline ends. The CDR3 region is CASSLASGTDTQYF. In nucleotides, the CDR3 is TGTGCCAGCAGCTTAGCTAGCGGCACAGATACGCAGTATTTT.

The J gene is TRBJ2-7, the V gene TRBV29-1, with D tentatively TRBD1 (6 bases). This CDR3 comprises 13 residues. CDR1 is SQVTM, CDR2 ANQGSEA, per germline. Trimming left V 7 bases short and J 4 bases short, with 17 bases between. As DNA, the CDR3 is TGCAGCGGTTTGATGGCAGGGGAATACGAGCAGTACTTC. Translation: CSGLMAGEYEQYF.

The V gene is TRBV13, the J gene TRBJ2-5; 8 bases are shared with TRBD2. Germline V gives CDR1 PRHDT, CDR2 FYEKMQ (reference sequence). This CDR3 has 17 residues. V trimming: 4 bases; J trimming: 5 bases; junction bases outside the gene matches: 15. The DNA for the CDR3 is TGTGCCAGCAGCTCAAACCAGGGACTCACGGGAGGGGAGACCCAGTACTTC. Residues: CASSSNQGLTGGETQYF.

In DNA form, the CDR3 reads TGTGCCAGCAGCGTAGCAGTGGGCTCGGAGACCCAGTACTTC. Translated, it gives CASSVAVGSETQYF. This chain links TRBV9 with TRBJ2-5; D gene unclear. Germline-derived CDR1 and CDR2 are SGDLS and YYNGEE. Trimming pared 0 bases from V and 5 bases from J, leaving 11 bases between. The CDR3 is 14 residues long.

The J gene is TRBJ1-1, the V gene TRBV11-2, with TRBD1 identical over 8 bases. This CDR3 is 17 amino acids long. With V trimmed by 0 bases and J by 4 bases, 10 bases remained unmatched. Per the germline V gene, CDR1 is SGHAT and CDR2 is FQNNGV. For the CDR3, the DNA is TGTGCCAGCAGCTTAGATGGGGCAGGGGGCATCGGCACTGAAGCTTTCTTT. Translating gives CASSLDGAGGIGTEAFF.

This clone has only a few counts. This chain joins TRBV2 and TRBJ1-2, with 7 bases fitting TRBD1. Trimming cost V 2 bases and J 4 bases; bases outside gene matches: 1. The length of the CDR3 is 13 residues. The germline CDR1 and CDR2 sequences are SNHLY and FYNNEI. CDR3 amino acids: CASSENRGYGYTF. The CDR3 DNA is TGTGCCAGCAGTGAAAACAGGGGCTATGGCTACACCTTC.

V gene TRBV10-2 combines with J gene TRBJ2-1, with a tentative D call TRBD2 (6 bases). The CDR3 sequence is 15 residues long. CDR1 is WSHSY and CDR2 is SAAADI in the germline V gene. V was cut by 2 bases and J by 4 bases, with 12 bases left in between. The chain's CDR3 is CASSERTGAYNEQFF. CDR3 sequence (DNA): TGCGCCAGCAGTGAGAGGACGGGAGCTTACAATGAGCAGTTCTTC.

The chain combines TRBV15 with TRBJ2-2; 9 positions match TRBD2. After removal of 5 bases from V and 8 bases from J, the junction contained 12 bases not matched to a gene. CDR3 size: 16 residues. Per the germline V gene, CDR1 is LNHNV and CDR2 is YYDKDF (reference sequence). The CDR3 DNA follows: TGTGCCACCAGCGCCGGGACTAGCCCCTGGTTGGGGGAGCTGTTTTTT. Translation gives CATSAGTSPWLGELFF.

This sequence joins TRBV27 and TRBJ1-5; the match to TRBD1 covers 9 bases. V shed 6 bases and J 4 bases; nucleotides not matched to a gene: 10. Germline CDR1 reads MNHEY; CDR2 reads SMNVEV (reference sequence). The CDR3 sequence is 16 residues long. CDR3 residues: CASSRGDRAKNQPQHF. Here the CDR3 DNA reads TGTGCCAGCAGCAGGGGGGACAGGGCTAAAAATCAGCCCCAGCATTTT.

This sequence joins TRBV7-9 and TRBJ2-7, with D perhaps matching TRBD1 (6 bases). Trimming pared 9 bases from V and 0 bases from J, leaving 9 bases between. The germline CDR1 and CDR2 sequences are SEHNR and FQNEAQ (reference sequence). This CDR3 contains 12 residues. The CDR3 DNA reads as TGTGCCAGAACAGGGAGCTCCTACGAGCAGTACTTC. Amino acid sequence: CARTGSSYEQYF.

The chain joins TRBV5-4 to TRBJ2-5, with TRBD1 matching 7 bases. Germline trimming cut 4 bases from V and 1 base from J; bases unmatched to any gene: 4. This CDR3 spans 14 amino acids. Germline lookup yields CDR1 SGHNT and CDR2 YYREEE (reference sequence). This CDR3 is CASSQGQIQETQYF. CDR3 coding DNA: TGTGCCAGCAGCCAGGGACAGATCCAAGAGACCCAGTACTTC.

The rearrangement uses TRBV30 and TRBJ2-1; 10 bases map to TRBD2. Trimming took 1 base from V and 8 from J; bases not matched to a gene: 8. The CDR3 runs to 15 residues. Germline V gene data show CDR1 as GTSNPN and CDR2 as SVGIG (reference sequence). The CDR3 region is CAWSGSGRAPHEQFF. The CDR3 DNA sequence: TGTGCCTGGAGTGGCAGCGGGAGGGCACCACATGAGCAGTTCTTC.

The chain combines TRBV29-1 with TRBJ1-2; TRBD1 aligns across 8 bases. CDR3 length: 13 residues. Germline values: CDR1 SQVTM, CDR2 ANQGSEA. Losses at the gene ends were 5 bases for V and 1 base for J; bases not matched to a gene: 3. CDR3 loop: CSVPDRVNYGYTF. In nucleotides, the CDR3 is TGCAGCGTTCCGGACAGGGTTAACTATGGCTACACCTTC.

The chain has TRBV18 and TRBJ2-5; 8 bases agree with TRBD2. Losses at the gene ends were 2 bases for V and 5 bases for J; bases not matched to a gene: 7. Germline V gives CDR1 KGHSH, CDR2 LQKENI. There are 15 residues in the CDR3. In DNA form, the CDR3 reads TGTGCCAGCTCACCAAGCGGGAGCAGGGATGAGACCCAGTACTTC. Protein sequence: CASSPSGSRDETQYF.

This chain uses TRBV19 with TRBJ2-7, with D possibly called TRBD1 or TRBD2 (5 bases each). Germline V gene sequence: CDR1 LNHDA, CDR2 SQIVND (reference sequence). V lost 1 base and J 2 bases, leaving 15 bases between the germline ends. CDR3 length: 16 residues. The CDR3 DNA is TGTGCCAGTAGTATAGGAGCGGCAGGGAATCCCTACGAGCAGTACTTC. Its translation is CASSIGAAGNPYEQYF. Drawing the rest from reference TRBV19 and TRBJ2-7, the complete variable domain is DGGITQSPKYLFRKEGQNVTLSCEQNLNHDAMYWYRQDPGQGLRLIYYSQIVNDFQKGDIAEGYSVSREKKESFPLTVTSAQKNPTAFYLCASSIGAAGNPYEQYFGPGTRLTVT.

The chain employs TRBV19 and TRBJ2-1, with D perhaps TRBD2 (5 bases). Trimming took off 4 bases at V and 8 bases at J, with 15 bases between the two ends. Per the germline V gene, CDR1 is LNHDA and CDR2 is SQIVND (reference sequence). The CDR3 covers 14 residues. DNA of the CDR3: TGTGCCAGTAGTAAGTGGGAGTCTCGGGATGAGCAGTTCTTC. Protein sequence: CASSKWESRDEQFF.